The TCR beta chain under discussion was sequenced for a study of OX40 agonist ivuxolimab in advanced cancers. Overall study: Patients were given ivuxolimab, an antibody that agonizes OX40 (CD134). Having had anti-PD-1, anti-PD-L1 or anti-CTLA-4 therapy before was allowed, and over 35% had some.

V was clipped by 5 bases and J by 2 bases; unmatched bases: 7. This CDR3 region has 15 residues. Germline values: CDR1 SGHDN, CDR2 FVKESK. Sequencing used immunoSEQ multiplex PCR; TCRdb keeps in-frame clones, though not all of them. This table holds approximately 68,000 clones, 84% found once. The sequence derives from an adult with an advanced solid tumor such as melanoma, head and neck, liver or kidney cancer. The sequencing here drew on CD4+ or CD8+ T cells sorted from blood, taken in a trial of the OX40 agonist ivuxolimab. The chain carries TRBV14 and TRBJ1-2, with 8 bases lining up with TRBD1. The CDR3 nucleotides read TGTGCCAGCAGCTATTCAGGGGGCCCGAACTATGGCTACACCTTC. It yields the protein CASSYSGGPNYGYTF.